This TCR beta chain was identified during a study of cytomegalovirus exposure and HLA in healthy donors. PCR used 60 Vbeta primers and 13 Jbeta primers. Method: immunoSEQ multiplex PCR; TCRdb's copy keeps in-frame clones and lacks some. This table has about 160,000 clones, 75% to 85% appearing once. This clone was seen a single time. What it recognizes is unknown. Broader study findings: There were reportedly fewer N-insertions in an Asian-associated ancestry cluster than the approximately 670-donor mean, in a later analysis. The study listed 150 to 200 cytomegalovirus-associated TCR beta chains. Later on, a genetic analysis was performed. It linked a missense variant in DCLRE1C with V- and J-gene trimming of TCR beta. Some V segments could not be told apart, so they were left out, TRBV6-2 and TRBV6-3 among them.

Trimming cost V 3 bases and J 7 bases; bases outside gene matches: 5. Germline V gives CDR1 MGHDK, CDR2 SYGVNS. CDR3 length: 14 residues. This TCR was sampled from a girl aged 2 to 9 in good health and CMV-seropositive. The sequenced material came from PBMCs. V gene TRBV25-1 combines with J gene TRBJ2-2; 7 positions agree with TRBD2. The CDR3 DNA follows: TGTGCCAGCAGTGAGCGGGAGTGGGTCGGGGAGCTGTTTTTT. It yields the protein CASSEREWVGELFF.